These T cell receptor beta chains were read from a single sample in a study of response to subunit inactivated influenza vaccine. Each CDR3 protein is one row after TCRdb ran MiXCR on the RT-PCR reads. The repertoire holds about 170,000 distinct CDR3 sequences, approximately 11% seen once, with roughly 36% in the top ten. The sequencing used CD8+ T cells sorted from PBMCs, collected 23 months after vaccination. All receptors derive from a man between 50 and 69 years old who received an inactivated influenza vaccine. Each CDR3 is given with its conserved first and last residue. Each record gives: J gene, D gene, CDR3 length, clone size, V gene, CDR3 protein, CDR3 DNA. The D gene is left open where the match is weak. Clone size is stated in some rows and not others, as once, few, many or a class when expanded.

TRBJ2-7,TRBD2,16,few,TRBV20-1,CSARALPLAGGYEQYF,TGCAGTGCTAGAGCACTCCCACTAGCGGGAGGTTACGAGCAGTACTTC
TRBJ2-1,TRBD2,15,few,TRBV11-2,CASSLDEGGYNEQFF,TGTGCCAGCAGCTTAGATGAGGGAGGGTACAATGAGCAGTTCTTC
TRBJ2-2,NA,14,few,TRBV3-1,CASSQALGTGELFF,TGTGCCAGCAGCCAAGCGTTAGGAACCGGGGAGCTGTTTTTT
TRBJ2-5,TRBD2,14,NA,TRBV6-5,CASSFAGVQETQYF,TGTGCCAGCAGTTTTGCGGGAGTGCAAGAGACCCAGTACTTC
TRBJ2-3,NA,14,NA,TRBV12-3/TRBV12-4,CASSLVGRADTQYF,TGTGCCAGCAGTTTAGTCGGGAGAGCAGATACGCAGTATTTT
TRBJ2-5,NA,13,few,TRBV13,CASSFHPIETQYF,TGTGCCAGCAGCTTTCATCCCATTGAGACCCAGTACTTC
TRBJ1-3,NA,13,NA,TRBV6-5,CASLAYSGNTIYF,TGTGCCAGCCTAGCTTACTCTGGAAACACCATATATTTT
TRBJ2-1,TRBD2,16,NA,TRBV25-1,CASKRGGLPPSGEQFF,TGTGCCAGCAAGCGGGGGGGGCTCCCCCCCTCGGGTGAGCAGTTCTTC
TRBJ1-2,NA,13,few,TRBV7-8,CASSSIHNYGYTF,TGTGCCAGCAGCTCGATCCATAACTATGGCTACACCTTC
TRBJ2-1,NA,14,many,TRBV29-1,CSVTLVKSYNEQFF,TGCAGCGTTACACTAGTAAAATCCTACAATGAGCAGTTCTTC
TRBJ2-1,NA,13,NA,TRBV6-5,CASSYSSRNEQFF,TGTGCCAGCAGTTACTCGTCCAGAAATGAGCAGTTCTTC
TRBJ2-5,TRBD2,14,once,TRBV29-1,CSVAGGRWGETQYF,TGCAGCGTTGCAGGCGGGAGGTGGGGAGAGACCCAGTACTTC
TRBJ1-6,NA,17,NA,TRBV10-3,CAISESTVSSYNSPLHF,TGTGCCATCAGTGAGTCGACAGTGAGCTCCTATAATTCACCCCTCCACTTT
TRBJ2-7,TRBD2,16,few,TRBV20-1,CSARGPTSGSSYEQYF,TGCAGTGCTAGGGGGCCGACTAGCGGGAGTTCCTACGAGCAGTACTTC
TRBJ2-1,NA,13,many,TRBV20-1,CSASGKVVYEQFF,TGCAGTGCTAGCGGGAAGGTCGTATATGAGCAGTTCTTC
TRBJ2-5,NA,12,many,TRBV6-5,CASGEDQETQYF,TGTGCCAGCGGAGAAGACCAAGAGACCCAGTACTTC
TRBJ2-7,NA,13,few,TRBV6-2/TRBV6-3,CASSYPGTYEQYF,TGTGCCAGCAGTTATCCAGGGACCTACGAGCAGTACTTC
TRBJ2-3,TRBD2,17,few,TRBV6-5,CASSYGLAGGHTDTQYF,TGTGCCAGCAGTTACGGACTAGCGGGGGGCCACACAGATACGCAGTATTTT
TRBJ2-1,NA,9,many,TRBV20-1,CSATAEQFF,TGCAGTGCAACAGCGGAGCAGTTCTTC
TRBJ1-1,NA,14,many,TRBV20-1,CSARDIGGGTEAFF,TGCAGTGCTAGAGATATAGGAGGGGGCACTGAAGCTTTCTTT
TRBJ2-7,NA,14,NA,TRBV7-9,CASTPGGDNYEQYF,TGTGCCAGCACCCCTGGAGGGGACAACTACGAGCAGTACTTC
TRBJ2-1,NA,15,NA,TRBV27,CASSPGAGAHNEQFF,TGTGCCAGCAGCCCCGGGGCGGGGGCGCACAATGAGCAGTTCTTC
TRBJ1-4,NA,15,few,TRBV2,CASSRGPGENEKLFF,TGTGCCAGCAGTCGGGGACCGGGAGAAAATGAAAAACTGTTTTTT
TRBJ2-7,TRBD2,14,NA,TRBV5-1,CASSRTSGTYEQYF,TGCGCCAGCAGTAGGACTAGCGGAACCTACGAGCAGTACTTC
TRBJ2-1,TRBD2,16,few,TRBV6-2/TRBV6-3,CASSYVTSGGYNEQFF,TGTGCCAGCAGTTACGTGACTAGCGGGGGCTACAATGAGCAGTTCTTC
TRBJ2-7,NA,16,NA,TRBV6-5,CASSSSATSPSYEQYF,TGTGCCAGCAGTTCCTCGGCGACATCTCCCTCCTACGAGCAGTACTTC
TRBJ2-7,NA,13,few,TRBV4-1,CASSQYLNDEQYF,TGCGCCAGCAGCCAATACCTAAACGACGAGCAGTACTTC
TRBJ1-1,NA,14,NA,TRBV4-1,CASSPSPGNTEAFF,TGCGCCAGCAGCCCGAGCCCCGGGAACACTGAAGCTTTCTTT
TRBJ2-5,NA,19,few,TRBV20-1,CSANPRADPKNGLQETQYF,TGCAGTGCGAACCCCAGAGCGGACCCCAAGAATGGACTCCAAGAGACCCAGTACTTC
TRBJ2-7,TRBD1,14,NA,TRBV6-2/TRBV6-3,CASSLRQGLYEQYF,TGTGCCAGCAGTCTCCGACAGGGGCTCTACGAGCAGTACTTC
TRBJ2-3,NA,18,few,TRBV6-5,CASSYQPFGGLGTDTQYF,TGTGCCAGCAGTTATCAACCTTTCGGGGGGCTAGGCACAGATACGCAGTATTTT
TRBJ2-1,NA,14,NA,TRBV25-1,CASSEYEKVYEQFF,TGTGCCAGCAGTGAATATGAGAAGGTCTATGAGCAGTTCTTC
TRBJ2-2,NA,12,NA,TRBV29-1,CSVVWGSGELFF,TGCAGCGTTGTTTGGGGATCCGGGGAGCTGTTTTTT
TRBJ2-3,TRBD2,15,few,TRBV7-9,CASSFTGGLTDTQYF,TGTGCCAGCAGCTTCACGGGGGGGCTGACAGATACGCAGTATTTT
TRBJ2-1,NA,16,many,TRBV4-1,CASSQGTRAAWNEQFF,TGCGCCAGCAGCCAGGGGACGAGGGCCGCTTGGAATGAGCAGTTCTTC
TRBJ1-1,NA,13,few,TRBV7-9,CASSTLQKAEAFF,TGTGCCAGCAGCACTCTCCAGAAGGCTGAAGCTTTCTTT
TRBJ2-2,TRBD1,14,few,TRBV20-1,CSARADREAGELFF,TGCAGTGCTAGAGCGGACAGGGAAGCCGGGGAGCTGTTTTTT
TRBJ2-2,TRBD2,16,NA,TRBV5-5,CASSIYPGLAIGELFF,TGTGCCAGCAGCATATACCCGGGACTAGCGATCGGGGAGCTGTTTTTT
TRBJ2-1,NA,19,few,TRBV6-2/TRBV6-3,CASSSRDRDIAGDFNEQFF,TGTGCCAGCAGCAGCCGGGACAGAGACATAGCGGGTGACTTCAATGAGCAGTTCTTC
TRBJ2-7,TRBD1,16,few,TRBV2,CASSGNRDRGIYEQYF,TGTGCCAGCAGCGGGAACCGGGACAGGGGAATCTACGAGCAGTACTTC
TRBJ1-5,NA,13,few,TRBV9,CASSGGGGQPQHF,TGTGCCAGCAGTGGCGGGGGTGGTCAGCCCCAGCATTTT
TRBJ2-1,NA,13,NA,TRBV7-3,CASSFGSGNEQFF,TGTGCCAGCAGCTTCGGAAGCGGTAATGAGCAGTTCTTC